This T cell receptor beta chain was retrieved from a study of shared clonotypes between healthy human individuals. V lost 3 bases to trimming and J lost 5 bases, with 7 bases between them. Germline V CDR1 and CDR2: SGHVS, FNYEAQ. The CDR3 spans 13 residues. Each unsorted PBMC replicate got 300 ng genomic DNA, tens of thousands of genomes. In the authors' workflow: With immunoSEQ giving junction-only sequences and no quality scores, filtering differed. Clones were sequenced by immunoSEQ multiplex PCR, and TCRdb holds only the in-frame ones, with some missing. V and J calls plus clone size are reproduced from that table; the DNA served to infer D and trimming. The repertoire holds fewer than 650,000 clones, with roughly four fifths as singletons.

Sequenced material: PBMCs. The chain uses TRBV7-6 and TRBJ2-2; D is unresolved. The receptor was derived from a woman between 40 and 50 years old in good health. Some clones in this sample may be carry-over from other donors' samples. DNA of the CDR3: TGTGCCAGCAGCTTTATGGGTACCGGGGAGCTGTTTTTT. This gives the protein CASSFMGTGELFF.